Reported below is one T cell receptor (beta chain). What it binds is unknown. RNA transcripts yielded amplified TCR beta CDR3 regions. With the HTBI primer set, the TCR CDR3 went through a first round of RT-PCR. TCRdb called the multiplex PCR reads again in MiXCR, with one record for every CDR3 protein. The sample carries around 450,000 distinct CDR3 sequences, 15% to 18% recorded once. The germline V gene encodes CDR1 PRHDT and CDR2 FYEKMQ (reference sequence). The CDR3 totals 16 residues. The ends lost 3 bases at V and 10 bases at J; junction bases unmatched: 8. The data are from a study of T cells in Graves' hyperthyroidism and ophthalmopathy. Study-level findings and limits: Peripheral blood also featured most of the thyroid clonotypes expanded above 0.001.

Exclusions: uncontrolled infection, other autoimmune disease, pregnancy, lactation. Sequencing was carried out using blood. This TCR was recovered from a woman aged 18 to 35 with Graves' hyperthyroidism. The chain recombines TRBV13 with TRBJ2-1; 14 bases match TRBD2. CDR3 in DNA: TGTGCCAGCAGCTTGGAAGGGACTAGCGGGAGCCTCGAGCAGTTCTTC. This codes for CASSLEGTSGSLEQFF.